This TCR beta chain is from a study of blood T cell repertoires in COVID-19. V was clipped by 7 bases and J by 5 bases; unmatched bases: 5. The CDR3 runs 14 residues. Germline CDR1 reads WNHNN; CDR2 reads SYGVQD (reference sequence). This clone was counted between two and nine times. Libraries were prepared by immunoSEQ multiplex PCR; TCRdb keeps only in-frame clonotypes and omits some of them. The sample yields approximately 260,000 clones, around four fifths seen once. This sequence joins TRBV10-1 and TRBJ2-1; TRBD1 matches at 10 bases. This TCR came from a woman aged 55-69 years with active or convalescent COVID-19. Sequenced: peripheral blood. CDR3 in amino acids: CASTRQGADNEQFF. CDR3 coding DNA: TGCGCCAGCACAAGACAGGGGGCGGACAATGAGCAGTTCTTC.